This T cell receptor (beta chain) was recorded in a study of CD8 T cells in ankylosing spondylitis. Study conclusions and caveats: A number of the motif variants had already been described in reactive arthritis synovial fluid and blood. Several highly homologous variants formed a TCR beta motif that appeared characteristic of ankylosing spondylitis blood. In peripheral blood, disease-linked CD8+ clones occurred at relatively low frequencies. Disease-linked clones reportedly showed significant enrichment in matched ankylosing spondylitis synovial fluid.

CDR1 SGHRS and CDR2 YFSETQ come from the germline V gene. V was clipped by 3 bases and J by 2 bases, with 9 bases between them. The length of the CDR3 is 14 residues. Using quantitative 5'-RACE with molecular barcodes, the authors made TCR beta libraries. TCRdb itself ran the 5' RACE reads through MiXCR, one entry per CDR3 protein. The table lists more than 650,000 distinct CDR3 sequences, over 9.5% of them singletons. Notes on this clonotype: Its antigen is not known.

Specimen: blood, either unsorted or a sorted T cell fraction (not recorded which). The clonotype was recovered from a male donor with ankylosing spondylitis. This rearrangement joins TRBV5-1 to TRBJ2-1; D is unresolved. This CDR3 is CASSSQPTYNEQFF. Written as DNA, the CDR3 is TGCGCCAGCAGCTCACAGCCAACCTACAATGAGCAGTTCTTC. The complete variable domain, with remaining parts taken from reference TRBV5-1 and TRBJ2-1, reads KAGVTQTPRYLIKTRGQQVTLSCSPISGHRSVSWYQQTPGQGLQFLFEYFSETQRNKGNFPGRFSGRQFSNSRSEMNVSTLELGDSALYLCASSSQPTYNEQFFGPGTRLTVL.